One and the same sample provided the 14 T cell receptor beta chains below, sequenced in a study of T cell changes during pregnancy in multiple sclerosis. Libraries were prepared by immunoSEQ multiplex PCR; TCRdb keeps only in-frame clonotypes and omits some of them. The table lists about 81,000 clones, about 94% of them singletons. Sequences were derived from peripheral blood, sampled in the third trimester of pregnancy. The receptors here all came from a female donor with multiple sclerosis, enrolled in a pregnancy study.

The CDR3, as DNA: TGTGCCAGCAGCGTAGCGGTGAGCACAGATACGCAGTATTTT. Translation: CASSVAVSTDTQYF. The chain couples TRBV9 to TRBJ2-3; no firm D call. CDR3 size: 14 residues. With 0 bases removed from V and 0 bases from J, the gap between germline ends came to 5 bases. In germline, CDR1 is SGDLS, CDR2 YYNGEE.

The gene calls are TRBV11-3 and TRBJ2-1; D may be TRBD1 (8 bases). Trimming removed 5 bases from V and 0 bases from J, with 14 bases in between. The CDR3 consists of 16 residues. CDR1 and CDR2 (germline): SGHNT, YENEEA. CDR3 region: CASSGEGQASYNEQFF. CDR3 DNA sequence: TGTGCCAGCAGCGGGGAGGGACAGGCCTCCTACAATGAGCAGTTCTTC.

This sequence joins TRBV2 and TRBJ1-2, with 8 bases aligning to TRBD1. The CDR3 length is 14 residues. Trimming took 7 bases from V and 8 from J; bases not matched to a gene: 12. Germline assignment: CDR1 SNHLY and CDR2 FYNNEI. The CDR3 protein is CASTWDRPSGGYTF. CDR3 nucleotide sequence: TGTGCCAGCACCTGGGACAGGCCCTCGGGGGGCTACACCTTC.

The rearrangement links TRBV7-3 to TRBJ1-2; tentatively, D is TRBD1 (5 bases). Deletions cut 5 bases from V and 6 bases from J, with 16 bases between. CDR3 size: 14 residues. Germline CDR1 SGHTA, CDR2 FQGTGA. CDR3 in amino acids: CASSPLAGDDGYTF. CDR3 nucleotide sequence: TGTGCCAGCAGCCCCCTGGCGGGGGATGATGGCTACACCTTC.

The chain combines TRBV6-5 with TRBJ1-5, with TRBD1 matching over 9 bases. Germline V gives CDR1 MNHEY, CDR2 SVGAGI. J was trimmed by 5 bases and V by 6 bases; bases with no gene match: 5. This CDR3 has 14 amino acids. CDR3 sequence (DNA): TGTGCCAGCAGCCCAACAGGGGGCGATCAGCCCCAGCATTTT. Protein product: CASSPTGGDQPQHF.

The CDR3 loop is CASSLIGTSSHEQFF. In DNA form, the CDR3 reads TGTGCCAGCAGCTTAATAGGGACTAGCTCCCATGAGCAGTTCTTC. The chain has TRBV7-3 and TRBJ2-1; 9 positions match TRBD2. CDR1 and CDR2 from the germline V gene are SGHTA and FQGTGA. J was trimmed by 8 bases and V by 1 base; bases with no gene match: 6. This CDR3 comprises 15 residues.

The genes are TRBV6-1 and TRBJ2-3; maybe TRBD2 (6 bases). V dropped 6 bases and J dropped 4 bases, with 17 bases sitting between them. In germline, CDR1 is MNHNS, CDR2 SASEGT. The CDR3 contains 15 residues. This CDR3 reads CASRSTSLVADTQYF. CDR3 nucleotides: TGTGCCAGCAGATCCACTAGCCTGGTGGCAGATACGCAGTATTTT.

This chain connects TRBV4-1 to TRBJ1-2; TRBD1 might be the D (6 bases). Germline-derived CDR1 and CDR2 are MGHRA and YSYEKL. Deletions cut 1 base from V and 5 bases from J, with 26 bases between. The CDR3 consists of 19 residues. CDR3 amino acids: CASSQAAEPGTFQRYGYTF. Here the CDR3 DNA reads TGCGCCAGCAGCCAAGCAGCTGAACCTGGGACATTCCAAAGATATGGCTACACCTTC.

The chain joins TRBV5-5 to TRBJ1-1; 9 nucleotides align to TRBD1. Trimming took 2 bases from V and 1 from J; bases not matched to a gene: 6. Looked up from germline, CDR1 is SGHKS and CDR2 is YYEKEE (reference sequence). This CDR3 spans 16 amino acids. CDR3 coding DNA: TGTGCCAGCAGCTTAGTAACAGGGGGCGGGAACACTGAAGCTTTCTTT. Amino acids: CASSLVTGGGNTEAFF.

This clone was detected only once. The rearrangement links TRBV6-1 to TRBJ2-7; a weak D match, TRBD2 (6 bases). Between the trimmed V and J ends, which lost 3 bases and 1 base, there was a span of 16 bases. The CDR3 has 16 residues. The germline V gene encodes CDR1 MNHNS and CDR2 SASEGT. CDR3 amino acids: CASSEIWRGGSYEQYF. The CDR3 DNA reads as TGTGCCAGCAGTGAGATCTGGCGGGGAGGATCCTACGAGCAGTACTTC.

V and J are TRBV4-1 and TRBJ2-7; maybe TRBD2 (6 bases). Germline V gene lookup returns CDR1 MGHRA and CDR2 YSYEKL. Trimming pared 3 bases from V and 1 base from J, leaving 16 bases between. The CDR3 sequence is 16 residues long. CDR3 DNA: TGCGCCAGCAGCCAGGAACCGCGGGACGCGTCCTACGAGCAGTACTTC. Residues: CASSQEPRDASYEQYF.

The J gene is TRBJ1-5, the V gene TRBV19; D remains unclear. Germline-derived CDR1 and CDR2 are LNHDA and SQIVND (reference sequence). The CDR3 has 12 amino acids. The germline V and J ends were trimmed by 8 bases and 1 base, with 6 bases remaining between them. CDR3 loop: CASRQSNQPQHF. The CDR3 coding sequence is TGTGCCAGTCGACAAAGCAATCAGCCCCAGCATTTT.

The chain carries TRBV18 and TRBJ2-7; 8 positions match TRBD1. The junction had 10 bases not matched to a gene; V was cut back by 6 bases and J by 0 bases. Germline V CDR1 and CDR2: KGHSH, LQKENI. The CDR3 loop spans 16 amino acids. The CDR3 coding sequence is TGTGCCAGCTCGTTCGGGACAGGACTACTCTCCTACGAGCAGTACTTC. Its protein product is CASSFGTGLLSYEQYF.

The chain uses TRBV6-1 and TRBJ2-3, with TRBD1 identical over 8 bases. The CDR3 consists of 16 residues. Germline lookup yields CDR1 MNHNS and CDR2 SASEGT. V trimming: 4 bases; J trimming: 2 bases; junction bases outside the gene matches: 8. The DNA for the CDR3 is TGTGCCAGCAGTGCACAGGGGGAAAAAATCACAGATACGCAGTATTTT. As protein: CASSAQGEKITDTQYF.